This T cell receptor (beta chain) was observed in a study of blood T cell repertoires in COVID-19. The overall study: The origin of the acute and convalescent COVID-19 samples was the United States, Italy and Spain. PBMCs, B-cell-depleted T cells, or T cells were the source of the cDNA or gDNA that made up the material.

In the original workflow: The assay estimated nucleated cells by amplifying reference gene primers. Clones were sequenced by immunoSEQ multiplex PCR, and TCRdb holds only the in-frame ones, with some missing. D and trimming were read from the DNA, whereas the V and J calls and clone size are those reported in that table. Among roughly 200,000 clones listed, under 90% were seen once. CDR3 size: 16 residues. Followed over time, Seattle patients had been enrolled while infection was active. This TCR was recovered from a woman at least 80 years old with COVID-19, enrolled during active disease. The sample was peripheral blood. The chain couples TRBV21-1 to TRBJ1-4; TRBD1 is taken as the D call from the table, unchecked against the DNA. TRBV21-1 is a recognized pseudogene. CDR3 protein: CASSQTQGQQNEKLFF. The CDR3 bases are TGTGCCAGCAGCCAGACCCAGGGACAGCAAAATGAAAAACTGTTTTTT.